This TCR beta chain was profiled in a study of blood T cell repertoires in COVID-19. At the level of the study: The origin of the acute and convalescent COVID-19 samples was the United States, Italy and Spain. T cells, B-cell-depleted T cells, or PBMCs provided the cDNA or gDNA that served as material.

Profiling relied on immunoSEQ multiplex PCR, and the TCRdb table lists in-frame clones only, not all of them. The sample contains around 270,000 clones, 80% to 85% of which appear only once. The CDR3 runs to 13 residues. V lost 6 bases to trimming and J lost 7 bases, with 13 bases between them. From germline, CDR1 is SNHLY and CDR2 FYNNEI. V gene TRBV2 combines with J gene TRBJ1-5; D unclear. This clonotype was sampled from a woman aged 40 to 55 who had recovered from COVID-19. Sequencing used peripheral blood. The CDR3 is CASRGWGGQPQHF. CDR3 coding DNA: TGTGCCAGCAGGGGGTGGGGAGGGCAGCCCCAGCATTTT.